One T cell receptor (beta chain) is described in this entry. The protocol was immunoSEQ multiplex PCR, while the TCRdb copy is restricted to in-frame clones and leaves out a portion. The data contain more than 70,000 clones, roughly nine tenths of them seen just once; the ten biggest clones take up about 9.6%. The data were taken from a study of blood T cell repertoires in COVID-19. On the study more broadly: Italy, Spain and the United States were the sources of the convalescent and acute COVID-19 samples. Nucleic acid was either cDNA or gDNA, and it came from T cells, B-cell-depleted T cells, or PBMCs.

CDR1 is MDHEN and CDR2 is SYDVKM in the germline V gene. The CDR3 length is 15 residues. Trimming cost V 4 bases and J 2 bases; bases outside gene matches: 7. The sequencing sample was made of peripheral blood. This receptor was identified in a human donor in a cohort sampled during active COVID-19. This chain links TRBV28 with TRBJ2-7, with 8 positions matching TRBD1. CDR3 sequence: CASSSTWTGTYEQYF. CDR3 coding DNA: TGTGCCAGCAGTTCTACTTGGACAGGGACCTACGAGCAGTACTTC.